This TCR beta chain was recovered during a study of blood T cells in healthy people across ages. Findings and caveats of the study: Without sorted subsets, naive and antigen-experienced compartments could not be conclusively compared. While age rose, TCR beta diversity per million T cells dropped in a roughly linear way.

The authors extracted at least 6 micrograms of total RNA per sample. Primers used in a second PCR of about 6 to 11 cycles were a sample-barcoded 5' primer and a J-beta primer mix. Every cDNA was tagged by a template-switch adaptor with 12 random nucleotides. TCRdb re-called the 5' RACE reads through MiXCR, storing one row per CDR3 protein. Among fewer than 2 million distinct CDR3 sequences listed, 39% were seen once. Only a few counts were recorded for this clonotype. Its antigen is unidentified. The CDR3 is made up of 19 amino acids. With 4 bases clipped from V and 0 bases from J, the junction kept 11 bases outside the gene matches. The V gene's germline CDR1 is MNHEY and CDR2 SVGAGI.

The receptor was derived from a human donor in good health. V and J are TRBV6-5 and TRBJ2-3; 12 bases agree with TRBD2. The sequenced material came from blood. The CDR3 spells CASSSEGLAGFQSTDTQYF. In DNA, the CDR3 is TGTGCCAGCAGTTCCGAGGGACTAGCGGGTTTTCAAAGCACAGATACGCAGTATTTT.